These 20 T cell receptor beta chains were all obtained from the same sample, sequenced in a study of T cell responses to AZD1222 COVID-19 vaccine. Libraries were prepared by immunoSEQ multiplex PCR; TCRdb keeps only in-frame clonotypes and omits some of them. The sample yields almost 70,000 clones, 80% seen once. The sample was peripheral blood, taken 28 days after the second AZD1222 dose. These receptors were collected from an adult who received the AZD1222 COVID-19 vaccine.

This sequence joins TRBV7-9 and TRBJ1-3, with D maybe TRBD1 (6 bases). This CDR3 contains 18 residues. Germline loops: CDR1 SEHNR, CDR2 FQNEAQ (reference sequence). V lost 2 bases and J 0 bases, leaving 17 bases between the germline ends. CDR3 sequence (DNA): TGTGCCAGCAGCTTATCGTTTCAGGGGCCAATCTCTGGAAACACCATATATTTT. Its protein product is CASSLSFQGPISGNTIYF.

The CDR3 spells CASSQETLAGGSTDTQYF. For the CDR3, the DNA is TGTGCCAGCAGCCAAGAAACTCTAGCGGGGGGGTCCACAGATACGCAGTATTTT. This sequence joins TRBV4-2 and TRBJ2-3; 12 bases are a match to TRBD2. This CDR3 region has 18 residues. Trimming cost V 0 bases and J 2 bases; bases outside gene matches: 6. Germline CDR1 LGHNA, CDR2 YNFKEQ.

The chain combines TRBV11-2 with TRBJ1-3; D uncertain. Germline CDR1 and CDR2: SGHAT and FQNNGV. Between the trimmed V and J ends, which lost 0 bases and 4 bases, there was a span of 10 bases. This CDR3 is 15 amino acids long. The CDR3 reads CASSLDWVVGNTIYF. CDR3 bases: TGTGCCAGCAGCTTAGATTGGGTCGTAGGAAACACCATATATTTT.

The chain carries TRBV5-6 and TRBJ1-5, with D hard to call. The CDR3 is made up of 14 amino acids. Germline V CDR1 and CDR2: SGHDT, YYEEEE. V was shortened by 0 bases and J by 6 bases, with 10 bases between the two germline ends. CDR3 in DNA: TGTGCCAGCAGCTTGGGGGCTGCGGGTCAGCCCCAGCATTTT. Translation gives CASSLGAAGQPQHF.

The J gene is TRBJ1-2, the V gene TRBV5-1; 7 bases fit TRBD1. Trimming took 0 bases from V and 5 from J; bases not matched to a gene: 10. Germline-derived CDR1 and CDR2 are SGHRS and YFSETQ. The CDR3 consists of 16 residues. CDR3 nucleotides: TGCGCCAGCAGCTTGGGTGCAGGGTCACAGGGGTATGGCTACACCTTC. This translates into CASSLGAGSQGYGYTF.

The rearrangement uses TRBV13 and TRBJ2-4; 11 nucleotides agree with TRBD2. CDR1 is PRHDT and CDR2 is FYEKMQ in the germline V gene (reference sequence). This CDR3 is built from 16 residues. V lost 2 bases to trimming and J lost 7 bases; unmatched junction nucleotides: 7. This CDR3 reads CASSLFSGGAANIQYF. CDR3 nucleotide sequence: TGTGCCAGCAGCTTATTTAGCGGGGGGGCCGCGAACATTCAGTACTTC.

The chain carries TRBV6-5 and TRBJ1-1, with 11 bases aligning to TRBD1. Trimming cost V 0 bases and J 7 bases; bases outside gene matches: 4. There are 15 residues in the CDR3. Germline V gene lookup returns CDR1 MNHEY and CDR2 SVGAGI. CDR3 amino acids: CASSYSPGTGGEAFF. The CDR3 nucleotides are TGTGCCAGCAGTTACTCCCCCGGGACAGGGGGTGAAGCTTTCTTT.

This clone was recorded only once. The J gene is TRBJ2-2, the V gene TRBV4-3, with unresolved D. Looked up from germline, CDR1 is LGHNA and CDR2 is YSLEER. This CDR3 comprises 16 residues. With 1 base removed from V and 0 bases from J, the gap between germline ends came to 9 bases. As DNA, the CDR3 is TGCGCCAGCAGCCAAGGCCCCAGTTCGAACACCGGGGAGCTGTTTTTT. It specifies CASSQGPSSNTGELFF.

This clone has a handful of counts. Other nucleotide sequences from this sample produce the same CDR3. The chain has TRBV5-1 and TRBJ2-3, with D perhaps assigned TRBD1 or TRBD2 (6 bases each). The ends were cut back, 0 bases at V and 5 bases at J, with 13 bases in the middle. This CDR3 is 15 amino acids long. CDR1 SGHRS and CDR2 YFSETQ come from the germline V gene. CDR3 sequence reads: CASSLAGAEKDTQYF. In DNA form, the CDR3 reads TGCGCCAGCAGCTTGGCGGGGGCCGAGAAAGATACGCAGTATTTT.

This clone was observed a handful of times. CDR3 in amino acids: CASSRTGRSANYGYTF. CDR3 DNA sequence: TGTGCCAGCAGCCGTACCGGTAGATCAGCTAACTATGGCTACACCTTC. V gene TRBV7-2 combines with J gene TRBJ1-2; no firm D call. This CDR3 comprises 16 residues. V was pared by 5 bases and J by 0 bases, with 16 bases between. Germline CDR1 and CDR2: SGHTA and FQGNSA.

This chain uses TRBV27 with TRBJ1-1; possible D gene TRBD1, 5 bases. The CDR3 has 12 residues. CDR1 and CDR2 (germline): MNHEY, SMNVEV (reference sequence). Trimming took off 6 bases at V and 11 bases at J, with 16 bases between the two ends. The DNA of the CDR3 is TGTGCCAGCAGGGGAGTGGGGGAACGGGCTTTCTTT. It yields the protein CASRGVGERAFF.

The CDR3 bases are TGTGCCAGCAGCTTGGCTCGGCAGGGGGCATATGAGCAGTTCTTC. This codes for CASSLARQGAYEQFF. V is TRBV7-9 and J is TRBJ2-1; 8 bases line up with TRBD1. There are 15 residues in the CDR3. Trimming at V came to 3 bases and at J to 8 bases, leaving 9 bases not matched to a gene. Germline V gene data show CDR1 as SEHNR and CDR2 as FQNEAQ (reference sequence).

DNA of the CDR3: TGTGCCTGGAGTGTACCCGGCTCTGGCGAGCAGTACTTC. Encoded protein: CAWSVPGSGEQYF. The chain combines TRBV30 with TRBJ2-7; D uncertain. V was shortened by 0 bases and J by 6 bases, with 12 bases between the two germline ends. The CDR3 is 13 amino acids. From germline, CDR1 is GTSNPN and CDR2 SVGIG (reference sequence).

V is TRBV15 and J is TRBJ1-2, with 10 bases aligning to TRBD1. The CDR3 extends over 15 amino acids. The junction had 11 bases not matched to a gene; V was cut back by 5 bases and J by 8 bases. The V gene's germline CDR1 is LNHNV and CDR2 YYDKDF (reference sequence). The CDR3 DNA is TGTGCCACCAGCGGGAAGGGACAGGGGCTGGGAGGCTACACCTTC. Amino acids: CATSGKGQGLGGYTF.

This chain connects TRBV18 to TRBJ2-2; TRBD1 matches at 10 bases. After removal of 4 bases from V and 3 bases from J, the junction contained 5 bases not matched to a gene. Germline-derived CDR1 and CDR2 are KGHSH and LQKENI. The CDR3 length is 16 residues. The CDR3 DNA is TGTGCCAGCTCACAAAAGACAGGGGGCTACACCGGGGAGCTGTTTTTT. Encoded protein: CASSQKTGGYTGELFF.

The rearrangement uses TRBV2 and TRBJ1-1; D uncertain. Between the trimmed V and J ends, which lost 4 bases and 2 bases, there was a span of 8 bases. The CDR3 is 13 amino acids. Per germline, CDR1 SNHLY and CDR2 FYNNEI. DNA for the CDR3: TGTGCCAGCAGTGTCGAGGGAAACACTGAAGCTTTCTTT. Its protein is CASSVEGNTEAFF.

The V gene is TRBV5-1, the J gene TRBJ2-7; D not resolved. Germline loops: CDR1 SGHRS, CDR2 YFSETQ. This CDR3 spans 16 amino acids. Trimming took 4 bases from V and 5 from J, leaving 22 bases between them. The CDR3 loop is CASSPTFSSLSDEQYF. CDR3 coding DNA: TGCGCCAGCAGCCCTACATTTTCTTCTCTATCGGACGAGCAGTACTTC.

This clone has just one count. V gene TRBV5-4 combines with J gene TRBJ1-4; possibly TRBD1 for D (5 bases). With 4 bases removed from V and 4 bases from J, the gap between germline ends came to 11 bases. Germline CDR1 is SGHNT and CDR2 is YYREEE (reference sequence). The CDR3 loop spans 14 amino acids. This CDR3 is CASSPDSFNEKLFF. The DNA of the CDR3 is TGTGCCAGCAGCCCTGACAGCTTTAATGAAAAACTGTTTTTT.

The J gene is TRBJ2-1, the V gene TRBV7-9, with 8 bases identical to TRBD1. Germline assignment: CDR1 SEHNR and CDR2 FQNEAQ (reference sequence). The CDR3 has 17 amino acids. After removal of 5 bases from V and 4 bases from J, the junction contained 13 bases not matched to a gene. The CDR3 coding sequence is TGTGCCAGCAGCCCGACCGAGAGACAGGGGAGGTACAATGAGCAGTTCTTC. Encoded protein: CASSPTERQGRYNEQFF.

The gene calls are TRBV7-8 and TRBJ1-2; 7 bases line up with TRBD1. The germline gives CDR1 SGHVS, CDR2 FQNEAQ. With 5 bases clipped from V and 8 bases from J, the junction kept 14 bases outside the gene matches. CDR3 length: 15 amino acids. CDR3 DNA sequence: TGTGCCAGCAGCCTACAATTTGCGAGGGGGCGAGGCTACACCTTC. Its translation: CASSLQFARGRGYTF.